Here is one T cell receptor beta chain with its context. Which antigen it targets is not known. Base qualities are missing; no much larger clone stands one base away. The source of the sample is a study of T cell responses to AZD1222 COVID-19 vaccine (TCRdb year 2021). With respect to the entire study: Because spike-specific TCR depth and breadth did not differ between the two schedules, AZD1222 recipients who got a second dose at roughly 4 weeks were pooled with those who got a second dose at roughly 12 weeks. A total of 230 to 250 trial participants underwent TCR sequencing, of whom around 200 received two doses of AZD1222 and 26 received two doses of the MenACWY control vaccine. Trial participants were enrolled by age into subgroups of 18-55, 56-69 and 70-plus years, and around 140, 26 and 57 TCR-sequenced participants, respectively, were included in these subgroups.

The time point label on this specimen signifies: baseline before first vaccination. Vaccinee samples came from UK trials COV001 and COV002, including a single-blind randomized controlled phase 2/3 trial of AZD1222 (ChAdOx1 nCoV-19) in healthy adults. Trial participant PBMC samples were collected at day 0 and day 28 after the second dose for TCRbeta chain sequencing. The CDR3 regions of human TCRbeta chains were analyzed by immunosequencing. The paper's processing steps were these. Repertoire TCRs were matched against a reference library of SARS-CoV-2-specific TCRs generated with the MIRA antigen-specificity platform. Breadth was defined as the fraction of unique TCRs that were SARS-CoV-2-associated, and depth was defined as the fraction of total T cells that were SARS-CoV-2-associated. Using the MIRA data, each spike-specific TCR was assigned both to the spike region to which the TCR was reactive and to a CD4 or CD8 class. Log10-transformed breadth and depth values were compared by one-way ANOVA with Sidak's multiple comparisons tests. TCRdb provides this immuneACCESS table in a form limited to in-frame rearrangements. Some clones are lacking; in checked studies, under half of them reflect an unresolved V gene, and why the rest are absent is not known. From that table come the V and J calls and clone size; the DNA was used to work out D and trimming. In all, the sample holds about 150,000 clones, and about 93% of those were seen once. The biggest ten clones account for around 3.8% of the sample.

The study at large found these results: Because no day 14 peak-response samples were available, repertoires were characterized only after the peak T cell response. Nearly half of unique spike-specific TCRs reportedly recognized epitopes outside regions mutated in the B.1.351 and B.1.1.7 variants. Spike-specific TCR breadth and depth rose significantly after two AZD1222 doses compared with day 0 and with MenACWY recipients. In the small 56-69-year group, the increase in depth fell short of significance, most likely because of low power. Participants were mostly white British and included more females than males, and it was suggested by the authors that clonal diversity may have been underestimated. Only five to seven AZD1222 recipients were SARS-CoV-2 seropositive at baseline, limiting conclusions about previously exposed vaccinees. The whole spike protein was spanned by vaccine-associated CD4 TCRs, and dominant responses were seen in regions 160-218 and 743-854.

The sequence derives from an adult in good health. The sample was peripheral blood, taken on day 0 of AZD1222 vaccination.

CDR3 protein: CASSDWYTIYF. The DNA reads as follows: TGTGCCAGCAGCGATTGGTACACCATATATTTT. The sequence joins TRBV5-4 to TRBJ1-3; the D gene is not confidently resolved. V is shortened by 4 bases, J by 8 bases, and the region joining them spans 7 bases. The CDR3 measures 11 amino acids from cysteine to phenylalanine. The CDR3 DNA has 33 bases and is translated from base 1. For CDR1 and CDR2, the germline V gene (reference sequence) lists SGHNT and YYREEE. With the portions outside the CDR3 filled from the reference TRBV5-4 and TRBJ1-3 genes, the complete variable region becomes ETGVTQSPTHLIKTRGQQVTLRCSSQSGHNTVSWYQQALGQGPQFIFQYYREEENGRGNFPPRFSGLQFPNYSSELNVNALELDDSALYLCASSDWYTIYFGEGSWLTVV.